This TCR beta chain was sequenced in a study of chemoradiotherapy in HPV16-positive cancers. In germline, CDR1 is SEHNR, CDR2 FQNEAQ (reference sequence). V was trimmed by 1 base and J by 5 bases, leaving 12 bases between them. CDR3 length equals 16 residues. TCRdb's table, derived via immunoSEQ multiplex PCR, lists solely in-frame clones and lacks some. The table has 12,000 or so clones, 70% to 90% seen once. Over chemoradiotherapy, repertoires were sampled more than once. The chain joins TRBV7-9 to TRBJ1-6; D is undetermined. The receptor was isolated from a human donor with HPV-associated anogenital cancer. Sequencing used blood, obtained from a patient who underwent chemoradiotherapy. CDR3 bases: TGTGCCAGCAGCTTAGATATAGGAACAGATAATTCACCCCTCCACTTT. Its protein product is CASSLDIGTDNSPLHF.